This TCR beta chain was retrieved from a study of blood T cell repertoires in COVID-19. About the research overall: Sources were T cells, B-cell-depleted T cells, or PBMCs; the material itself was cDNA or gDNA.

Per the authors' pipeline: Estimation of nucleated cell counts was performed using reference gene primer amplification. The assay was immunoSEQ multiplex PCR, and TCRdb's table has in-frame clones only and misses some. V and J calls and clone size follow that table, whereas D and trimming were derived from the DNA. The repertoire holds approximately 150,000 clones, with 65% to 85% as singletons. This clone was seen more than once but under ten times. V lost 4 bases and J lost 3; bases outside the gene matches: 7. Germline V gives CDR1 SGHRS, CDR2 YFSETQ. CDR3 length: 14 residues. The sequencing sample was made of peripheral blood. The TCR originated in a woman aged 55 to 70 with acute or convalescent COVID-19. The chain recombines TRBV5-1 with TRBJ2-7; 7 nucleotides match TRBD1. CDR3 sequence reads: CASSPRDRFYEQYF. CDR3 DNA sequence: TGCGCCAGCAGCCCTCGGGACAGATTCTACGAGCAGTACTTC. The complete variable domain, with remaining parts taken from reference TRBV5-1 and TRBJ2-7, reads KAGVTQTPRYLIKTRGQQVTLSCSPISGHRSVSWYQQTPGQGLQFLFEYFSETQRNKGNFPGRFSGRQFSNSRSEMNVSTLELGDSALYLCASSPRDRFYEQYFGPGTRLTVT.